The clone carrying this T cell receptor (beta chain) appeared many times. Its specificity is not known. This entry comes from a study of regulatory T cells in long-lasting Graves disease. CDR1 DFQATT and CDR2 SNEGSKA come from the germline V gene (reference sequence). This CDR3 contains 17 residues. V trimming: 0 bases; J trimming: 4 bases; junction bases outside the gene matches: 10. Study conclusions and caveats: Sharing of public clonotypes was greater in persistent patients (about 3,000) than in new patients (about 970). It was in persistent disease that TRBV28, TRBJ1-2 and TRBJ2-5 were favored. It was peripheral blood alone, not thyroid tissue, that was studied.

Libraries of TCR beta came from iRepertoire HTBI primers plus Arm-PCR of CDR3 regions. TCRdb passed the multiplex PCR reads through MiXCR, listing each CDR3 protein once. The sample consists of a few hundred thousand distinct CDR3 sequences, more than 20% of them appearing once. This sample's time point: persistent/refractory GD, antithyroid drugs over 5 years with positive TRAb. The TCR library was made from RNA extracted from PBMCs. This chain links TRBV20-1 with TRBJ2-7; 12 bases fit TRBD1. The specimen comprised peripheral blood mononuclear cells (PBMCs), sampled when the disease was refractory, from a patient treated with antithyroid drugs. The clonotype comes from a woman between 40 and 55 years old with Graves disease. The CDR3 region has the DNA TGCAGTGCTAGAGATAGGGGACAGGGGGCGAGGAGATACGAGCAGTACTTC. As protein: CSARDRGQGARRYEQYF.